This TCR beta chain was captured by sequencing in a study of blood T cell repertoires in COVID-19. Study background: Samples of COVID-19 (acute and convalescent) were obtained from the United States, Italy and Spain.

The CDR3 is 15 amino acids. CDR1 is SGHDN and CDR2 is FVKESK in the germline V gene. The V and J ends lost 1 base and 3 bases, in that order; junction bases with no gene match: 3. Original data processing: Estimation of nucleated cell counts was performed using reference gene primer amplification. Measured with immunoSEQ multiplex PCR; TCRdb has only the in-frame clones, and not every one. From that table come the V and J calls and clone size; the DNA was used to work out D and trimming. In the table there are 110,000 or so clones, 88% of which are singletons. The receptor comes from a human donor in a cohort sampled during active COVID-19. The V and J genes are TRBV14 and TRBJ2-3, with 8 bases matching TRBD1. Sequenced sample: peripheral blood. CDR3 amino acids: CASSQVTGVTDTQYF. The CDR3 DNA reads as TGTGCCAGCAGCCAAGTGACAGGGGTTACAGATACGCAGTATTTT.